The entry below describes one T cell receptor (beta chain). These data come from a study of blood T cell repertoires in COVID-19. On the study more broadly: The United States, Italy and Spain supplied acute and convalescent COVID-19 samples. From T cells, B-cell-depleted T cells, or PBMCs came the material, which was cDNA or gDNA.

Original processing notes: The authors estimated nucleated cell counts from reference gene primer amplification. Some clones are missing from TCRdb's copy, which holds only in-frame ones; the method was immunoSEQ multiplex PCR. V, J and clone size are those of that table, while D and trimming were read from the DNA. The sample shows 150,000 to 200,000 clones, roughly 80% of them seen only once. The CDR3 is made up of 13 amino acids. The germline gives CDR1 SGHTA, CDR2 FQGTGA. The V gene lost 5 bases and the J gene lost 0 bases, with 6 bases spanning the gap. V and J are TRBV7-3 and TRBJ2-3; D gene ambiguous. Material for sequencing was peripheral blood. This receptor was obtained from a woman aged 25 to 39 with acute or convalescent COVID-19. The CDR3: CASSGPSTDTQYF. In DNA form, the CDR3 reads TGTGCCAGCAGCGGGCCTAGCACAGATACGCAGTATTTT.